The clone carrying this T cell receptor (beta chain) has only a few counts. Its antigen remains unidentified. The data were obtained in a study of T cells in localized non-small cell lung cancer. Overall study findings and caveats: Higher T cell density in the blood was associated with longer overall survival, whereas higher adjacent-lung clonality associated with shorter survival. Out of the top 100 tumor clones, a median approximately 50 were seen in adjacent lung. Uninvolved adjacent lung showed peak T cell clonality, exceeding tumor.

Only in-frame clones appear in the TCRdb table, and some are missing; sequencing was by immunoSEQ multiplex PCR. In the table there are fewer than 30,000 clones, about 90% of which are singletons. The sequence was obtained from a woman aged 40 to 75 with stage I lung adenocarcinoma. The specimen comprised peripheral blood, sampled before any cancer treatment.

The CDR3 coding sequence is TGTGCCAGCAGCGTATCAGAATCATCCAACACCGGGGAGCTGTTTTTT. This translates into CASSVSESSNTGELFF. The chain joins TRBV9 to TRBJ2-2; D is unclear. The V gene lost 1 base and the J gene lost 2 bases, with 12 bases spanning the gap. CDR1 and CDR2 (germline): SGDLS, YYNGEE. The CDR3 is made up of 16 amino acids.